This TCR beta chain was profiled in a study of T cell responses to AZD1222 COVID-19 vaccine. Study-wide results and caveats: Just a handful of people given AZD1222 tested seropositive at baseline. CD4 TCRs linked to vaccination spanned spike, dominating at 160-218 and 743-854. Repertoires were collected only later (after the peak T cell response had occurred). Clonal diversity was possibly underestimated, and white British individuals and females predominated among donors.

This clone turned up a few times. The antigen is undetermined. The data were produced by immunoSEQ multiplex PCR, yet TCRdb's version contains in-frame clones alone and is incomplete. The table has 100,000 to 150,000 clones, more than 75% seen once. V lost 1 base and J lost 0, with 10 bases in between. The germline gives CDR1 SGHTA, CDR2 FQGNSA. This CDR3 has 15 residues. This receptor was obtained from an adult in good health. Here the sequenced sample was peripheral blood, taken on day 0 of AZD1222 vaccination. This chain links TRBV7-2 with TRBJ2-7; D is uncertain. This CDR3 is CASSLGGPSSYEQYF. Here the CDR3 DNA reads TGTGCCAGCAGCTTAGGTGGTCCCAGCTCCTACGAGCAGTACTTC.